One and the same sample provided the 27 T cell receptor beta chains below, sequenced in a study of cytotoxic CD8 clonotypes in ibrutinib-treated CLL. Generated by immunoSEQ multiplex PCR, the TCRdb table keeps only in-frame clones and is missing some. This table has about 45,000 clones, over 60% appearing once. The specimen was PBMCs, collected after 24 months of ibrutinib treatment. These receptors were obtained from a human donor with chronic lymphocytic leukemia.

The chain is built from TRBV7-6 and TRBJ2-1, with D possibly matching TRBD2 (6 bases). From germline, CDR1 is SGHVS and CDR2 FNYEAQ. The CDR3 length is 15 residues. Trimming removed 1 base from V and 4 bases from J, with 11 bases in between. The CDR3 sequence is CASSLGRAGYNEQFF. The CDR3 DNA sequence: TGTGCCAGCAGCTTAGGCCGGGCGGGGTACAATGAGCAGTTCTTC.

This sequence joins TRBV4-2 and TRBJ2-5; D is unclear. Germline V gives CDR1 LGHNA, CDR2 YNFKEQ. This CDR3 contains 15 residues. Trimming cost V 1 base and J 2 bases, with 11 bases left between them. The chain's CDR3 is CASSQGSEYQETQYF. The CDR3 DNA reads as TGTGCCAGCAGCCAAGGCAGCGAATATCAAGAGACCCAGTACTTC.

This clone has just a few counts. Here the CDR3 reads CASRQGARGYTF. The CDR3 region has the DNA TGTGCCAGCAGACAGGGGGCGCGGGGCTACACCTTC. The chain links TRBV2 to TRBJ1-2; TRBD1 matches at 9 bases. The CDR3 sequence is 12 residues long. V shed 6 bases, J shed 8 bases, and the junction held 4 bases outside the gene matches. In germline, CDR1 is SNHLY, CDR2 FYNNEI. The full variable domain, completed using reference TRBV2 and TRBJ1-2, is EPEVTQTPSHQVTQMGQEVILRCVPISNHLYFYWYRQILGQKVEFLVSFYNNEISEKSEIFDDQFSVERPDGSNFTLKIRSTKLEDSAMYFCASRQGARGYTFGSGTRLTVV.

In its sample, this clone was seen a few times. The chain has TRBV10-3 and TRBJ2-7; TRBD1 aligns across 11 bases. Germline loops: CDR1 ENHRY, CDR2 SYGVKD. Trimming cost V 5 bases and J 2 bases; bases outside gene matches: 2. The CDR3 has 14 residues. The CDR3 DNA is TGTGCCATCAGTTCGGGACAGGGGGCCTACGAGCAGTACTTC. Amino acid sequence: CAISSGQGAYEQYF.

The chain has TRBV19 and TRBJ1-5, with 7 bases fitting TRBD1. CDR1 and CDR2 (germline): LNHDA, SQIVND (reference sequence). J lost 4 bases, V lost 7 bases, and 4 bases had no gene match. The CDR3 covers 13 residues. CDR3 coding DNA: TGTGCCAGTACCGGGACAGCAAATCAGCCCCAGCATTTT. Translation: CASTGTANQPQHF.

This clone was counted between two and nine times. The chain is built from TRBV10-3 and TRBJ1-3; TRBD1 is a possible D gene (5 bases). The ends were cut back, 3 bases at V and 0 bases at J, with 12 bases in the middle. The CDR3 sequence is 16 residues long. Per the germline V gene, CDR1 is ENHRY and CDR2 is SYGVKD. The CDR3 DNA follows: TGTGCCATCAGTGACCGGGGACCGTTCTCTGGAAACACCATATATTTT. Residues: CAISDRGPFSGNTIYF.

The chain links TRBV5-1 to TRBJ1-2; D might be TRBD1 (5 bases). The CDR3 is made up of 16 amino acids. V lost 0 bases to trimming and J lost 0 bases, with 12 bases between them. Per germline, CDR1 SGHRS and CDR2 YFSETQ. CDR3 in amino acids: CASSLAADTANYGYTF. DNA for the CDR3: TGCGCCAGCAGCTTGGCCGCGGACACAGCTAACTATGGCTACACCTTC.

The J gene is TRBJ2-3, the V gene TRBV19; the match to TRBD2 covers 8 bases. Germline V gene data show CDR1 as LNHDA and CDR2 as SQIVND (reference sequence). The J segment lost 3 bases and the V segment lost 7 bases, leaving 6 bases of the junction unmatched. The CDR3 totals 14 residues. CDR3 DNA sequence: TGTGCCAGTAAAGCGGGAGTTGGGACAGATACGCAGTATTTT. Its translation: CASKAGVGTDTQYF.

The table lists this clone with many counts. The rearrangement uses TRBV5-1 and TRBJ2-7; 9 positions agree with TRBD1. The CDR3 extends over 15 amino acids. The germline V gene encodes CDR1 SGHRS and CDR2 YFSETQ. Losses at the gene ends were 3 bases for V and 3 bases for J; bases not matched to a gene: 7. The CDR3 DNA reads TGCGCCAGCAGCTCGACCGGGACAGGGTTCTACGAGCAGTACTTC. It yields the protein CASSSTGTGFYEQYF.

The rearrangement joins TRBV27 to TRBJ1-2, with D perhaps TRBD1 (5 bases). Trimming cost V 3 bases and J 6 bases, with 20 bases left between them. This CDR3 comprises 16 residues. CDR1 and CDR2 (germline): MNHEY, SMNVEV (reference sequence). The CDR3 coding sequence is TGTGCCAGCAGTTTCTACTTCCCAGGGCGCCTGGATGGCTACACCTTC. It encodes CASSFYFPGRLDGYTF.

This rearrangement joins TRBV7-2 to TRBJ1-2; no definite D call. The germline V gene has CDR1 SGHTA and CDR2 FQGNSA. The CDR3 covers 14 residues. V gave up 8 bases and J gave up 0 bases, with 13 bases separating them. DNA for the CDR3: TGTGCCAGCGGCGACGGCCCAGCTAACTATGGCTACACCTTC. This encodes CASGDGPANYGYTF. Looking up the rest from reference TRBV7-2 and TRBJ1-2 gives the full variable domain: GAGVSQSPSNKVTEKGKDVELRCDPISGHTALYWYRQSLGQGLEFLIYFQGNSAPDKSGLPSDRFSAERTGGSVSTLTIQRTQQEDSAVYLCASGDGPANYGYTFGSGTRLTVV.

The genes are TRBV6-1 and TRBJ1-2; D is ambiguous. Trimming stripped 3 bases from V and 3 bases from J, with 5 bases between. Germline V gene data show CDR1 as MNHNS and CDR2 as SASEGT. The CDR3 is 12 amino acids. CDR3 amino acids: CASSEIDYGYTF. Written as DNA, the CDR3 is TGTGCCAGCAGTGAGATCGACTATGGCTACACCTTC.

This rearrangement joins TRBV29-1 to TRBJ2-1, with TRBD2 matching over 9 bases. The CDR3 runs 14 residues. V shed 4 bases and J 1 base; nucleotides not matched to a gene: 2. CDR1 and CDR2 from the germline V gene are SQVTM and ANQGSEA. CDR3 residues: CSVGAGGSYNEQFF. DNA for the CDR3: TGCAGCGTTGGAGCGGGAGGTTCCTACAATGAGCAGTTCTTC.

This chain connects TRBV9 to TRBJ2-7; a weak D match, TRBD2 (6 bases). There are 13 residues in the CDR3. In germline, CDR1 is SGDLS, CDR2 YYNGEE. The V and J ends lost 0 bases and 3 bases respectively, with 7 bases between them. The CDR3 DNA follows: TGTGCCAGCAGCGTAGACGGGGGCTACGAGCAGTACTTC. Amino acids: CASSVDGGYEQYF.

This sequence joins TRBV10-3 and TRBJ2-7; D is unresolved. Germline values: CDR1 ENHRY, CDR2 SYGVKD. The CDR3 is 13 residues long. The V end was cut by 4 bases, the J end by 3 bases, with 10 bases between. CDR3 amino acids: CAISGSTDYEQYF. The CDR3 bases are TGTGCCATCAGTGGATCTACGGACTACGAGCAGTACTTC.

This clone was detected a few times. This chain links TRBV10-3 with TRBJ2-1, with no clear D. Germline V gene lookup returns CDR1 ENHRY and CDR2 SYGVKD. The CDR3 runs 14 residues. Trimming cost V 4 bases and J 4 bases, with 11 bases left between them. The CDR3 DNA reads TGTGCCATCAGTGGTCTAATTACGTACAATGAGCAGTTCTTC. Its protein product is CAISGLITYNEQFF.

CDR3 DNA sequence: TGCAGCGCCTCCGGGACAGCGCGGGGCGGTGAGCAGTTCTTC. This sequence encodes CSASGTARGGEQFF. V and J are TRBV29-1 and TRBJ2-1; tentatively, D is TRBD1 (7 bases). The V and J ends lost 7 bases and 9 bases respectively, with 22 bases between them. Germline V lookup: CDR1 SQVTM, CDR2 ANQGSEA. The CDR3 spans 14 residues.

J is TRBJ1-5 and V is TRBV19, with D possibly TRBD1 on 5 matching bases. The CDR3 has 16 amino acids. Per germline, CDR1 LNHDA and CDR2 SQIVND (reference sequence). The V end was cut by 0 bases, the J end by 3 bases, with 12 bases between. DNA for the CDR3: TGTGCCAGTAGTATAGATCAGGGATTGCCCAATCAGCCCCAGCATTTT. This translates into CASSIDQGLPNQPQHF.

J is TRBJ2-3 and V is TRBV5-1, with D uncertain. Per germline, CDR1 SGHRS and CDR2 YFSETQ. V was pared by 1 base and J by 1 base, with 7 bases between. The CDR3 length is 14 residues. The CDR3 DNA reads TGCGCCAGCAGCTTGAATGGTGGCACAGATACGCAGTATTTT. It yields the protein CASSLNGGTDTQYF.

The chain is built from TRBV2 and TRBJ2-7; TRBD1 might be the D (8 bases). CDR3 length: 15 amino acids. The germline gives CDR1 SNHLY, CDR2 FYNNEI. V was shortened by 4 bases and J by 3 bases, with 16 bases between the two germline ends. In nucleotides, the CDR3 is TGTGCCAGCAGTGCGGAACAGGGGGGGCACTACGAGCAGTACTTC. Protein product: CASSAEQGGHYEQYF.

The chain couples TRBV6-1 to TRBJ1-3, with 9 bases matching TRBD1. Germline trimming cut 3 bases from V and 4 bases from J; bases unmatched to any gene: 10. The CDR3 sequence is 17 residues long. Germline V gives CDR1 MNHNS, CDR2 SASEGT. The CDR3 spells CASSDFHTGTGGNTIYF. The DNA for the CDR3 is TGTGCCAGCAGTGATTTCCACACCGGGACAGGGGGAAACACCATATATTTT.

This chain links TRBV7-6 with TRBJ2-7; D not certain. In germline, CDR1 is SGHVS, CDR2 FNYEAQ. The CDR3 spans 13 residues. V lost 5 bases to trimming and J lost 6 bases, with 14 bases between them. CDR3 DNA: TGTGCCAGCAGCCAGTGGACCAATCGCGAGCAGTACTTC. The encoded protein is CASSQWTNREQYF.

The rearrangement joins TRBV6-5 to TRBJ2-1; D is perhaps TRBD1 (6 bases). The CDR3 contains 16 residues. Germline lookup yields CDR1 MNHEY and CDR2 SVGAGI. Trimming removed 4 bases from V and 2 bases from J, with 15 bases in between. The CDR3 sequence: CASSSRQAATYNEQFF. CDR3 DNA sequence: TGTGCCAGCAGTTCTAGACAGGCCGCCACCTACAATGAGCAGTTCTTC.

The V call is TRBV7-6, the J call TRBJ2-5, with D tentatively TRBD1 (6 bases). CDR3 length equals 16 residues. V shed 2 bases and J shed 4 bases, with 17 bases lying between them. The germline V gene has CDR1 SGHVS and CDR2 FNYEAQ. The CDR3: CASSLRPRRGIETQYF. CDR3 coding DNA: TGTGCCAGCAGCTTACGACCCCGTAGGGGGATAGAGACCCAGTACTTC.

A remark on this clone: This may come from a read error, since a much larger clone is one base off. V usage is TRBV6-5 and J usage is TRBJ1-1, with D unclear. Trimming shortened V by 0 bases and J by 7 bases, and 15 bases separated the two germline ends. The CDR3 has 15 amino acids. Germline CDR1 is MNHEY and CDR2 is SVGAGI. CDR3 bases: TGTGCCAGCAGTTACTCGATCGCCACGGCAAATGAAGCTTTCTTT. Encoded protein: CASSYSIATANEAFF.

This clone was recorded at least ten times. The J gene is TRBJ2-5, the V gene TRBV9; 7 bases agree with TRBD2. Germline V CDR1 and CDR2: SGDLS, YYNGEE. With V trimmed by 3 bases and J by 4 bases, 9 bases remained unmatched. The CDR3 loop spans 15 amino acids. The CDR3 sequence: CASSASSSGLETQYF. The CDR3 DNA sequence: TGTGCCAGCAGCGCGTCTTCTAGCGGCTTAGAGACCCAGTACTTC.

The V and J genes are TRBV5-1 and TRBJ2-7; D is uncertain. The V end was cut by 4 bases, the J end by 1 base, with 18 bases between. Germline-derived CDR1 and CDR2 are SGHRS and YFSETQ. This CDR3 has 16 residues. The CDR3 loop reads CASSRMTPGDSYEQYF. CDR3 DNA: TGCGCCAGCAGCCGCATGACCCCAGGTGATTCCTACGAGCAGTACTTC.